This note documents a single TCR beta chain sequence. The specificity of this receptor is unknown. No clone much larger than this one lies a single base away; base qualities are absent. Reading the germline V gene (reference sequence) gives CDR1 LNHDA and CDR2 SQIVND. The junction carries 9 bases between V and J, which are trimmed by 5 bases and 4 bases respectively. The CDR3 spans 13 residues, from the cysteine through the phenylalanine. Just the 39-base CDR3 DNA is kept, in frame starting at base 1. The source of the sample is a study of cytomegalovirus exposure and HLA in healthy donors (dated by TCRdb to the late 2010s). At the level of the whole study: An earlier analysis of approximately 640 of the donors reported more than 250 Gb of sequence data and around 120 million unique TCR beta sequences from 150 million to 200 million T cells. Around 320 gigabases of sequencing data and approximately 84 million unique TCR sequences were included in an early release covering about 700 HLA-typed donors. Among the approximately 400 genotyped donors, about 83% belonged to the genetic ancestry cluster associated with self-reported Caucasian donors. The study was designed to test whether signatures of past pathogen exposure could be identified by cataloging public T cell receptors. The study used immunosequencing to profile the T cell repertoires of 600 to 850 subjects and linked those repertoires to cytomegalovirus serostatus. Along with the roughly 670-subject first cohort, a separate validation cohort of over 90 different subjects was used. To predict cytomegalovirus infection status, the study combined high-throughput TCR immunosequencing, statistical association of individual TCRs with disease status, and machine learning. To study patterns of TCR occurrence, a later analysis re-analyzed previously published TCR beta repertoires from 666 donors and added high-resolution HLA genotyping. The later analysis used no new phenotypic data to find candidate immune exposures, relying instead on TCR beta sequences and their occurrence across donors. An earlier analysis of around 580 of the donors used high-throughput TCR beta sequencing to judge whether each TCR beta V gene segment behaved as functional or pseudogenic. Donor age, sex, ethnicity and CMV serostatus were compiled alongside the repertoire data. A later genetic analysis took genome-wide SNP genotypes for about three fifths of the roughly 700 donors and used that subset as a discovery cohort. Every discovery cohort repertoire had been produced on one sequencing platform. HLA typing included class I and class II loci at four-digit resolution. Typing coverage differed by locus: A, B, C, DRB1 and DQB1 were typed in about 629-640 donors, DQA1 in 500 to 550, DPA1 in 600 to 610, and DPB1 in just under 490. Four to six DR-DQ haplotypes were handled as single units for association and clustering, since linkage in the cohort was strong. Among almost 400 genotyped donors of the cohort, an average of about 240,000 unique TCR beta nucleotide sequences were sequenced per donor, around 20% of them non-productive. Overall study outcomes, separate from this receptor: Linkage disequilibrium might explain the correlated functional status among segregating V segments, but an unknown experimental factor could not be excluded. Assigning TCR associations to individual alleles was difficult when HLA alleles, especially DR and DQ, strongly co-occurred. The classifier was reported to diagnose cytomegalovirus status with high specificity and sensitivity in both the original and validation cohorts. Because HLA typing was missing for some donors at each locus, association tests included only the typed subset. According to a later analysis, parvovirus B19, influenza, CMV and Epstein-Barr virus appeared linked to several top co-occurrence clusters. Over 15 rarely observed V segments, including chromosome 9 orphons, were excluded from the earlier analysis of about 610 of the donors because counts were too low. A cluster of highly shared sequence variants was judged likely to represent a technical artifact of the sequencing pipeline. The authors suggested that the approach could potentially be generalized to other disease states and immunological phenotypes. Roughly uniform sequencing depth across donors was assumed in presence/absence analyses, although this assumption may not hold. In vitro tests confirmed that a few of the cytomegalovirus-associated TCR beta chains recognize cytomegalovirus antigens. While some public TCRs were present in many individuals, most TCR sequences turned up only very rarely across donors. The cohort was sequenced for TCR beta chains only, and without alpha or paired-chain data the features that could be detected were limited. Specific HLA alleles were associated with roughly 17,000 TCR beta sequences at a false discovery rate of 0.05 in a later analysis. A further reported finding was that TCR beta sequences accurately predicted the HLA-A and HLA-B alleles for most subjects in the first cohort. An association between a missense DCLRE1C variant and V-gene and J-gene trimming of TCR beta chains was found in a later genetic analysis and replicated in an independent cohort. According to a later analysis, TCR association rates differed among HLA loci, with DRB1 alleles showing the most associated TCRs and HLA-C alleles showing the fewest. In a later analysis, HLA-associated TCR beta chains showed more clonal expansion and lower generation probabilities than non-associated chains that were equally common. A later analysis found that most CMV-associated TCR beta chains appeared HLA-restricted, with HLA associations seemingly driven largely by CMV exposure. In an earlier analysis of under 600 of the donors, most TCR beta V segments were observed in productive rearrangements about 90% or about 30% of the time, broadly matching IMGT annotations. The study gave a list of some 150 TCR beta chains associated with cytomegalovirus. According to a later genetic analysis, donors in an Asian-associated ancestry cluster had fewer N-insertions in productive TCRs than the approximately 670-donor mean. Because the 87-base-pair reads could not distinguish some IMGT-functional V segments, including TRBV6-2 and TRBV6-3, those segments were excluded. CMV serostatus was the only immune exposure information available for the cohort.

Library creation used the immunoSEQ multiplex PCR assay. The multiplex PCR relied on a mix of 60 forward primers for TCR Vbeta segments and 13 reverse primers for TCR Jbeta segments. The CDR3 region of rearranged TCR beta genes was amplified from genomic DNA by a multiplex PCR assay. The Illumina HiSeq System was used to sequence the amplified TCR beta libraries as 87-base-pair reads. Turning to the authors' computational methods: Across the roughly 640 repertoires, a later analysis counted roughly 84 million unique TCR beta chains, 9.5 million to 12 million of which were shared by at least two donors. Raw reads were error-corrected and collapsed into unique sequences with a nearest-neighbor algorithm that merged closely related sequences to remove PCR and sequencing errors. To assign V, D and J gene segments, CDR3 sequences were aligned to IMGT reference sequences. For a sequence to be retained, a match of at least six nucleotides was required to both a V gene segment and a J gene segment. Rearrangements were classified as productive when the CDR3 lacked stop codons and remained in frame with V and J, and all other rearrangements were classified as non-productive. CDR3 was defined by IMGT convention, running from the second conserved V-encoded cysteine to the conserved J-encoded phenylalanine. The earlier analysis of about 590 of the donors excluded sequences that lacked an unambiguous match to a single V gene segment. An earlier analysis of a few hundred of the donors classified V segments as functional when productive rearrangements were above 56.7% and as segregating when the standard deviation between donors was above 5%. A statistical classification framework was developed to diagnose cytomegalovirus status using the catalog of TCR beta chain sequences. In a later analysis, V and J genes were assigned by comparing TCR nucleotide sequences against IMGT/GENE-DB human TR gene sequences. In a later analysis, CDR3 sequences and most-parsimonious VDJ recombination scenarios were assigned using the TCRdist pipeline. In a later analysis, every TCR beta chain was defined by the combination of its CDR3 amino acid sequence and its V-gene family, and reads without a unique V-gene family were dropped. To address suspected cross-contamination and a sequencing artifact, a later analysis removed 450 to 700 highly shared, low-generation-probability nucleotide sequences. A later analysis calculated a clonal expansion index for each public chain from normalized within-repertoire ranks of inferred template counts. A later analysis computed generation probabilities with a VDJ recombination model fitted to out-of-frame rearrangements, and checked the results against IGoR. A later analysis scored TCR-TCR, TCR-HLA and TCR-CMV co-occurrence with hypergeometric tests, applying a repertoire-size bias correction to TCR pairs. To estimate false discovery rates, a later analysis permuted the HLA or CMV assignments 20 times. A later analysis grouped co-occurring TCRs with DBSCAN, adding TCRdist sequence similarity when clustering within HLA-allele-positive subsets. Co-occurrence clustering excluded repertoires with fewer than 30,000 or more than 120,000 public chains, plus five with anomalous nucleotide sharing. Held by TCRdb, this immuneACCESS table contains in-frame sequences only and omits some clones. Under half of the omission traces to an unresolved V gene where checked; the cause of the rest is unknown. V and J calls and clone size are as listed in that table; D and trimming were resolved from the DNA. For this sample there are roughly 150,000 clones; around 75% appear just once. Approximately 4.4% of the sample belongs to the ten largest clones.

In total, 600 or so healthy bone marrow donors made up the cohort. At the time of sampling, every cohort member was nominally healthy, though immune exposures that went unrecorded were likely present. The donor was CMV seropositive and was included in the group of 290 or so seropositive cohort members. A peripheral blood sample was collected from each donor, and TCR beta sequencing was performed on peripheral blood mononuclear cells. The Qiagen DNeasy Blood Extraction Kit was used to extract genomic DNA from the blood cell samples. The chain joins TRBV19 to TRBJ1-5; a confident D gene designation cannot be given. The sequence came from a man aged 18 to 29 in good health and CMV-seropositive. Sequencing used PBMCs. The CDR3 has the sequence CASSPAGNQPQHF. The nucleotide sequence is given as TGTGCCAGTAGTCCGGCAGGAAATCAGCCCCAGCATTTT.